This T cell receptor (beta chain) is from a study of blood T cell repertoires in COVID-19. This clone showed up many times. The repertoire was sequenced with immunoSEQ multiplex PCR; TCRdb's copy has only in-frame clones and lacks some. The sample lists about 100,000 clones, 60% to 80% occurring once. CDR3 size: 14 residues. Germline V gene sequence: CDR1 MNHEY, CDR2 SVGEGT. The V segment lost 3 bases and the J segment 3 bases; nucleotides outside the gene matches: 4. Specimen: peripheral blood. The J gene is TRBJ1-1, the V gene TRBV6-2 or TRBV6-3; 7 nucleotides align to TRBD1. The source is a man aged 55-75 years with active or convalescent COVID-19. DNA for the CDR3: TGTGCCAGCAGTTATGAGGGGGCCTACACTGAAGCTTTCTTT. Residues: CASSYEGAYTEAFF.